One sample yielded the 6 T cell receptor beta chains listed below, sequenced in a study of cytomegalovirus exposure and HLA in healthy donors. In the PCR, 60 Vbeta and 13 Jbeta primers were used. Clones were sequenced by immunoSEQ multiplex PCR, and TCRdb holds only the in-frame ones, with some missing. The sample lists roughly 55,000 clones, approximately 80% occurring once. Specimen: PBMCs. The source of these receptors is a female donor in good health and CMV-seronegative.

This clone showed up just a few times. The gene calls are TRBV10-3 and TRBJ1-1; D perhaps matches TRBD1 (5 bases). The CDR3 is 12 residues long. V was pared by 6 bases and J by 6 bases, with 11 bases between. Germline V gene lookup returns CDR1 ENHRY and CDR2 SYGVKD. CDR3 bases: TGTGCCATCAGCCAGGGTCAGGCTGAAGCTTTCTTT. This gives the protein CAISQGQAEAFF.

The rearrangement uses TRBV4-2 and TRBJ1-2; the match to TRBD1 covers 10 bases. This CDR3 is built from 16 residues. Per germline, CDR1 LGHNA and CDR2 YNFKEQ. With V trimmed by 0 bases and J by 4 bases, 5 bases remained unmatched. In DNA form, the CDR3 reads TGTGCCAGCAGCCAAGATCGGGGACAGGGGTTCTATGGCTACACCTTC. The encoded protein is CASSQDRGQGFYGYTF.

The V call is TRBV9, the J call TRBJ2-1, with D unclear. The CDR3 loop spans 13 amino acids. Deletions cut 0 bases from V and 4 bases from J, with 5 bases between. CDR1 and CDR2 (germline): SGDLS, YYNGEE. CDR3 protein: CASSVAEYNEQFF. CDR3 DNA: TGTGCCAGCAGCGTAGCGGAGTACAATGAGCAGTTCTTC. Drawing the rest from reference TRBV9 and TRBJ2-1, the complete variable domain is DSGVTQTPKHLITATGQRVTLRCSPRSGDLSVYWYQQSLDQGLQFLIQYYNGEERAKGNILERFSAQQFPDLHSELNLSSLELGDSALYFCASSVAEYNEQFFGPGTRLTVL.

The rearrangement links TRBV6-6 to TRBJ2-5; TRBD2 agrees at 15 bases. Per the germline V gene, CDR1 is MNHNY and CDR2 is SVGAGI (reference sequence). Trimming cost V 2 bases and J 8 bases; bases outside gene matches: 6. The CDR3 is 16 amino acids. The chain's CDR3 is CASSYGLAGGLGTQYF. The CDR3 bases are TGTGCCAGCAGTTACGGACTAGCGGGGGGGCTGGGAACCCAGTACTTC.

V gene TRBV9 combines with J gene TRBJ1-2, with TRBD1 identical over 7 bases. CDR1 is SGDLS, CDR2 YYNGEE, per germline. The ends lost 4 bases at V and 8 bases at J; junction bases unmatched: 8. The CDR3 spans 13 residues. The CDR3 sequence is CASSPGGPLGYTF. CDR3 nucleotide sequence: TGTGCCAGCAGCCCAGGGGGACCCCTGGGCTACACCTTC. Full variable domain (outside the CDR3, taken from reference TRBV9 and TRBJ1-2): DSGVTQTPKHLITATGQRVTLRCSPRSGDLSVYWYQQSLDQGLQFLIQYYNGEERAKGNILERFSAQQFPDLHSELNLSSLELGDSALYFCASSPGGPLGYTFGSGTRLTVV.

The rearrangement joins TRBV18 to TRBJ2-6; 12 bases match TRBD1. CDR1 and CDR2 (germline): KGHSH, LQKENI. The CDR3 spans 17 residues. The trim removed 5 bases at V and 2 bases at J, leaving 4 bases unmatched. The CDR3 reads CASSKGTGGTGANVLTF. For the CDR3, the DNA is TGTGCCAGCTCAAAGGGGACAGGGGGCACTGGGGCCAACGTCCTGACTTTC.